What follows are 9 T cell receptor beta chains derived from one specimen sequenced in a study of beta chain features in type 1 diabetes. These receptors' antigens are unknown. Study-wide points: There was a moderate but significant shortening of TCRB CDR3s in all four CD4+ subsets of Type 1 diabetes patients.

All of the isolated RNA was reverse transcribed, so expressed TCRB transcripts were sequenced. Produced via immunoSEQ multiplex PCR; TCRdb's table is partial and in-frame only. The table records 40,000 to 45,000 clones, roughly 70% of them present only once. Source material: Tregs from blood. These receptors were collected from a woman aged 18-29 years with type 1 diabetes.

This clone was detected only once. This chain uses TRBV5-5 with TRBJ2-7, with 7 nucleotides matching TRBD2. This CDR3 is 12 amino acids long. V lost 1 base and J lost 11; bases outside the gene matches: 6. The V gene's germline CDR1 is SGHKS and CDR2 YYEKEE (reference sequence). The CDR3, as DNA: TGTGCCAGCAGCTTGATGTCCCGGGGGGAGTACTTC. Protein sequence: CASSLMSRGEYF.

The chain couples TRBV18 to TRBJ2-5; TRBD1 might be the D (5 bases). The CDR3 is 12 amino acids. Trimming removed 3 bases from V and 5 bases from J, with 7 bases in between. From germline, CDR1 is KGHSH and CDR2 LQKENI. The CDR3 here is CASSPRVETQYF. The CDR3 DNA reads as TGTGCCAGCTCACCCAGGGTTGAGACCCAGTACTTC.

V and J are TRBV5-1 and TRBJ2-6; 7 nucleotides line up with TRBD2. CDR3 length: 16 amino acids. Germline values: CDR1 SGHRS, CDR2 YFSETQ. V was pared by 7 bases and J by 1 base, with 8 bases of the junction left unmatched. This CDR3 is CASPGGGSSGANVLTF. The CDR3 bases are TGCGCCAGCCCAGGAGGCGGGAGTTCTGGGGCCAACGTCCTGACTTTC.

This chain joins TRBV10-3 and TRBJ2-7; TRBD1 agrees at 10 bases. Germline V lookup: CDR1 ENHRY, CDR2 SYGVKD. The CDR3 extends over 20 amino acids. Trimming removed 3 bases from V and 2 bases from J; junction bases left unmatched: 19. CDR3 sequence (DNA): TGTGCCATCAGTGATCCCAGGGACAGGGGCGCTATCTCTTCTGCCTACGAGCAGTACTTC. Residues: CAISDPRDRGAISSAYEQYF.

The V gene is TRBV7-8, the J gene TRBJ2-1, with 7 bases that match TRBD2. Germline-derived CDR1 and CDR2 are SGHVS and FQNEAQ. The CDR3 covers 13 residues. J gave up 8 bases and V 8 bases, and 9 bases lay outside the gene matches. The CDR3 loop is CASYGLDSDEQFF. CDR3 DNA: TGTGCCAGCTACGGACTAGATTCGGATGAGCAGTTCTTC. The variable domain in full, completed from reference TRBV7-8 and TRBJ2-1, reads GAGVSQSPRYKVAKRGQDVALRCDPISGHVSLFWYQQALGQGPEFLTYFQNEAQLDKSGLPSDRFFAERPEGSVSTLKIQRTQQEDSAVYLCASYGLDSDEQFFGPGTRLTVL.

The gene calls are TRBV6-5 and TRBJ2-7; 14 bases agree with TRBD2. The trim removed 4 bases at V and 5 bases at J, leaving 7 bases unmatched. The CDR3 has 16 amino acids. Germline V CDR1 and CDR2: MNHEY, SVGAGI. The CDR3 nucleotides read TGTGCCAGCAGTTCCTTGACTAGCGGGAGGGCCCACGAGCAGTACTTC. Its protein is CASSSLTSGRAHEQYF.

The chain uses TRBV6-1 and TRBJ1-1; tentatively, D is TRBD1 (6 bases). Germline CDR1 reads MNHNS; CDR2 reads SASEGT. Deletions cut 5 bases from V and 1 base from J, with 11 bases between. This CDR3 has 14 amino acids. In nucleotides, the CDR3 is TGTGCCAGCAGTTTCCCGGGACAGAACACTGAAGCTTTCTTT. This encodes CASSFPGQNTEAFF.

The genes are TRBV5-1 and TRBJ2-1; 13 nucleotides line up with TRBD2. Trimming cost V 3 bases and J 6 bases; bases outside gene matches: 3. The germline V gene has CDR1 SGHRS and CDR2 YFSETQ. The CDR3 totals 15 residues. CDR3 amino acids: CASSSRTSGGNEQFF. As DNA, the CDR3 is TGCGCCAGCAGCTCGAGGACTAGCGGGGGCAATGAGCAGTTCTTC.

The rearrangement uses TRBV10-3 and TRBJ2-2; 8 bases fit TRBD2. The ends lost 8 bases at V and 0 bases at J; junction bases unmatched: 8. The germline gives CDR1 ENHRY, CDR2 SYGVKD. CDR3 size: 16 residues. The CDR3 coding sequence is TGTGCCATCTCGGGGGGGGGCCCTTCGAACACCGGGGAGCTGTTTTTT. It translates to CAISGGGPSNTGELFF.